Below, 18 T cell receptor beta chains from the same sample are listed, as sequenced in a study of shared clonotypes between healthy human individuals. TCRdb keeps only in-frame clones here, not all; method: immunoSEQ multiplex PCR. The sample lists about 180,000 clones; 80% to 95% were seen once. Sequences were obtained from naive CD4+ T cells sorted from blood. Indicated subset: CD45RA+ positively selected. These receptors were obtained from a woman aged 25 to 39 in good health.

The chain joins TRBV28 to TRBJ1-5; D remains unclear. The CDR3 sequence is 14 residues long. The germline CDR1 and CDR2 sequences are MDHEN and SYDVKM. Between the trimmed V and J ends, which lost 2 bases and 1 base, there was a span of 6 bases. The CDR3 is CASSLPTSNQPQHF. The CDR3 coding sequence is TGTGCCAGCAGTTTACCGACAAGCAATCAGCCCCAGCATTTT.

The chain combines TRBV28 with TRBJ1-1; no definite D call. Trimming stripped 6 bases from V and 9 bases from J, with 14 bases between. Germline CDR1 MDHEN, CDR2 SYDVKM. The CDR3 is 12 amino acids. CDR3 bases: TGTGCCAGCAGCTCTACTATCGGGAAAGCTTTCTTT. Protein sequence: CASSSTIGKAFF.

The chain combines TRBV15 with TRBJ2-5, with 7 bases lining up with TRBD1. The CDR3 runs 13 residues. Germline V gives CDR1 LNHNV, CDR2 YYDKDF (reference sequence). With 0 bases clipped from V and 11 bases from J, the junction kept 6 bases outside the gene matches. This CDR3 is CATSRDYGQEQYF. As DNA, the CDR3 is TGTGCCACCAGCAGAGATTACGGACAGGAGCAGTACTTC.

The chain couples TRBV5-4 to TRBJ2-3; TRBD2 agrees at 13 bases. This CDR3 spans 15 amino acids. J lost 3 bases, V lost 5 bases, and 3 bases had no gene match. Germline V gives CDR1 SGHNT, CDR2 YYREEE (reference sequence). The CDR3: CASRPGLAGTDTQYF. In DNA form, the CDR3 reads TGTGCCAGCAGACCGGGACTAGCGGGAACAGATACGCAGTATTTT. The whole variable domain, filled in from reference TRBV5-4 and TRBJ2-3, reads ETGVTQSPTHLIKTRGQQVTLRCSSQSGHNTVSWYQQALGQGPQFIFQYYREEENGRGNFPPRFSGLQFPNYSSELNVNALELDDSALYLCASRPGLAGTDTQYFGPGTRLTVL.

V is TRBV11-1 and J is TRBJ1-1; possible D gene TRBD1, 6 bases. The germline V gene encodes CDR1 SGHAT and CDR2 FQDESV (reference sequence). Trimming took off 6 bases at V and 2 bases at J, with 16 bases between the two ends. The CDR3 sequence is 15 residues long. CDR3 DNA: TGTGCCAGCAGTCTAAGGGGGGACGGTAACACTGAAGCTTTCTTT. Translation gives CASSLRGDGNTEAFF.

The chain combines TRBV7-6 with TRBJ2-1; 14 nucleotides align to TRBD2. Germline CDR1 is SGHVS and CDR2 is FNYEAQ. The CDR3 runs 14 residues. V was pared by 5 bases and J by 10 bases, with 4 bases of the junction left unmatched. The CDR3 loop is CASSTGLAGAEQFF. As DNA, the CDR3 is TGTGCCAGCAGCACGGGACTAGCGGGAGCGGAGCAGTTCTTC.

This sequence joins TRBV6-6 and TRBJ2-5; D gene uncertain. The J call may be in error: the DNA end matches TRBJ2-7 better. Germline CDR1 and CDR2: MNHNY and SVGAGI (reference sequence). CDR3 length: 14 residues. CDR3: CASSDPAMKYEQYF. The CDR3, as DNA: TGTGCCAGCAGTGATCCGGCCATGAAGTACGAGCAGTACTTC.

The CDR3 region is CAWSVLDSNSPLHF. The DNA of the CDR3 is TGTGCCTGGAGTGTACTCGACAGTAATTCACCCCTCCACTTT. The chain combines TRBV30 with TRBJ1-6; maybe TRBD1 (5 bases). The CDR3 loop spans 14 amino acids. Per the germline V gene, CDR1 is GTSNPN and CDR2 is SVGIG (reference sequence). Deletions cut 0 bases from V and 6 bases from J, with 9 bases between.

The chain combines TRBV5-8 with TRBJ2-5; D is unresolved. The length of the CDR3 is 15 residues. Deletions cut 1 base from V and 5 bases from J, with 15 bases between. Germline CDR1 SGHTS, CDR2 YDEGEE. The CDR3 DNA follows: TGTGCCAGCAGCTTGAAGGGCCAGGAAGGCGAGACCCAGTACTTC. This gives the protein CASSLKGQEGETQYF.

This clone has only a few counts. The rearrangement joins TRBV7-2 to TRBJ1-2; a possible D gene is TRBD1 (6 bases). V lost 4 bases, J lost 5 bases, and 11 bases lay in between. CDR1 is SGHTA, CDR2 FQGNSA, per germline. The CDR3 has 13 residues. CDR3 loop: CASSWGRRYGYTF. The CDR3 DNA is TGTGCCAGCAGCTGGGGGCGTCGGTATGGCTACACCTTC.

The J gene is TRBJ1-2, the V gene TRBV7-2; a possible D gene is TRBD1 (6 bases). Germline V gene lookup returns CDR1 SGHTA and CDR2 FQGNSA. Deletions cut 5 bases from V and 8 bases from J, with 18 bases between. This CDR3 comprises 14 residues. In DNA, the CDR3 is TGTGCCAGCAGCCCTGGAGACAGGCCGGGGGGCTACACCTTC. Translation gives CASSPGDRPGGYTF.

The CDR3 nucleotides read TGTGCCAGCAGTCCCGGGACAGGGTCCAACATTCAGTACTTC. Encoded protein: CASSPGTGSNIQYF. The chain uses TRBV27 and TRBJ2-4, with TRBD1 matching over 9 bases. This CDR3 has 14 residues. In germline, CDR1 is MNHEY, CDR2 SMNVEV (reference sequence). Trimming took 5 bases from V and 7 from J; bases not matched to a gene: 6.

The CDR3 reads CASSGQGKLYEQYF. CDR3 nucleotides: TGTGCCAGCAGCGGGCAGGGTAAGCTCTACGAGCAGTACTTC. The chain joins TRBV7-9 to TRBJ2-5; possibly TRBD1 for D (5 bases). The J call may be wrong; the DNA end is better matched by TRBJ2-7. The germline V gene has CDR1 SEHNR and CDR2 FQNEAQ (reference sequence). The CDR3 extends over 14 amino acids.

V usage is TRBV15 and J usage is TRBJ1-6, with TRBD1 as a possible D gene (5 bases). Looked up from germline, CDR1 is LNHNV and CDR2 is YYDKDF (reference sequence). V was pared by 0 bases and J by 5 bases, with 14 bases between. This CDR3 region has 17 residues. The CDR3 DNA reads as TGTGCCACCAGCAGAGATCCCTCCGGGACCAATAATTCACCCCTCCACTTT. Translation: CATSRDPSGTNNSPLHF.

The V gene is TRBV11-2, the J gene TRBJ2-7; TRBD2 is a possible D gene (5 bases). The V gene's germline CDR1 is SGHAT and CDR2 FQNNGV. V lost 1 base, J lost 4 bases, and 14 bases lay in between. The length of the CDR3 is 15 residues. The DNA of the CDR3 is TGTGCCAGCAGCTTAGTCCCGGGGTTTCCATACGAGCAGTACTTC. It codes for CASSLVPGFPYEQYF.

This clone is a singleton in its sample. The V and J genes are TRBV5-1 and TRBJ2-1; D is possibly TRBD2 (6 bases). This CDR3 spans 14 amino acids. Germline V lookup: CDR1 SGHRS, CDR2 YFSETQ. V was shortened by 2 bases and J by 8 bases, with 14 bases between the two germline ends. CDR3 sequence (DNA): TGCGCCAGCAGCTTCGGACGGAGGGGAGATGAGCAGTTCTTC. This codes for CASSFGRRGDEQFF. The full variable domain, rest sourced from reference TRBV5-1 and TRBJ2-1, is KAGVTQTPRYLIKTRGQQVTLSCSPISGHRSVSWYQQTPGQGLQFLFEYFSETQRNKGNFPGRFSGRQFSNSRSEMNVSTLELGDSALYLCASSFGRRGDEQFFGPGTRLTVL.

This clone showed up just once. The chain employs TRBV5-5 and TRBJ2-7; 7 bases are shared with TRBD1. The ends lost 4 bases at V and 3 bases at J; junction bases unmatched: 13. Germline CDR1 is SGHKS and CDR2 is YYEKEE (reference sequence). CDR3 length: 16 amino acids. The CDR3 protein is CASSLVGTVSSYEQYF. The CDR3 DNA reads as TGTGCCAGCAGCCTGGTCGGGACAGTCTCCAGCTACGAGCAGTACTTC. Full variable domain (rest looked up from reference TRBV5-5 and TRBJ2-7): DAGVTQSPTHLIKTRGQQVTLRCSPISGHKSVSWYQQVLGQGPQFIFQYYEKEERGRGNFPDRFSARQFPNYSSELNVNALLLGDSALYLCASSLVGTVSSYEQYFGPGTRLTVT.

The chain uses TRBV4-1 and TRBJ1-4, with TRBD1 matching 7 bases. The junction had 5 bases not matched to a gene; V was cut back by 0 bases and J by 4 bases. Per germline, CDR1 MGHRA and CDR2 YSYEKL. This CDR3 has 16 amino acids. The CDR3 region has the DNA TGCGCCAGCAGCCAAGATCAGGGGGGCGGTAATGAAAAACTGTTTTTT. Protein sequence: CASSQDQGGGNEKLFF.